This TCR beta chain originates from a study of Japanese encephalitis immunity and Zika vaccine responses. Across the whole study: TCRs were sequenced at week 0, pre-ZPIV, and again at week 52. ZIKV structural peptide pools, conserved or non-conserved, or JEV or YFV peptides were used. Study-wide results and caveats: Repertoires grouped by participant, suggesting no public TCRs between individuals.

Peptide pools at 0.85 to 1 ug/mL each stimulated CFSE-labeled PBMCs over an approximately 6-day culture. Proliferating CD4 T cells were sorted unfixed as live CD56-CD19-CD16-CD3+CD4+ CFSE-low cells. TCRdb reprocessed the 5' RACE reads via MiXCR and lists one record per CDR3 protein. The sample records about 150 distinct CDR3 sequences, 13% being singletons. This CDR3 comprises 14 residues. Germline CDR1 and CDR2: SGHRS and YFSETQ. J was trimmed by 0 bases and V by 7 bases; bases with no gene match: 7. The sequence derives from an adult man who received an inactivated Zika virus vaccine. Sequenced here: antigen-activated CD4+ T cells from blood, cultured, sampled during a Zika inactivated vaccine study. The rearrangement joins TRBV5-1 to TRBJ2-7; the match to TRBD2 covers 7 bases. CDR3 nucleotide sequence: TGCGCCAGCTGCCCAGGCGGGGGCTCCTACGAGCAGTACTTC. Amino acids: CASCPGGGSYEQYF.